The 14 T cell receptor beta chains listed next were all sequenced from one sample in a study of control samples from healthy donors and cancer patients. TCRdb keeps only in-frame clones here, not all; method: immunoSEQ multiplex PCR. This table has 390,000 or so clones, 75% to 95% appearing once. Input material: PBMCs. These receptors originate from a man aged 40-50 years with head and neck cancer.

This clone appeared a single time. A junction end diverges from the germline sequence, so it may reflect a read error. The chain links TRBV7-7 to TRBJ2-2, with D uncertain. CDR3 length equals 16 residues. Germline V gene data show CDR1 as SSHAT and CDR2 as FNYEAQ (reference sequence). The DNA of the CDR3 is TGTGCTAGCAGCCCCCGAAGGGTGGGTAACACCGGGGAGCTGTTTTTT. This codes for CASSPRRVGNTGELFF.

The V gene is TRBV15, the J gene TRBJ2-7; no clear D gene. The CDR3 is made up of 16 amino acids. V lost 0 bases and J lost 1, with 13 bases in between. The V gene's germline CDR1 is LNHNV and CDR2 YYDKDF (reference sequence). The DNA for the CDR3 is TGTGCCACCAGCAGAGATGGAAGGACGGTGTCCTACGAGCAGTACTTC. This sequence encodes CATSRDGRTVSYEQYF.

About this clone itself: Other DNA sequences in the sample encode the same CDR3. The chain has TRBV20-1 and TRBJ1-1, with no clear D. Germline CDR1 is DFQATT and CDR2 is SNEGSKA (reference sequence). The CDR3 sequence is 11 residues long. V lost 5 bases and J lost 0, with 4 bases in between. The CDR3 DNA is TGCAGTGCTTCATTGAACACTGAAGCTTTCTTT. Amino acids: CSASLNTEAFF.

V usage is TRBV27 and J usage is TRBJ2-1, with 10 positions matching TRBD2. This CDR3 is 15 amino acids long. CDR1 and CDR2 from the germline V gene are MNHEY and SMNVEV (reference sequence). J gave up 5 bases and V 2 bases, and 3 bases lay outside the gene matches. CDR3 loop: CASSLRLAGDNEQFF. CDR3 bases: TGTGCCAGCAGTTTACGACTAGCGGGCGACAATGAGCAGTTCTTC.

The J gene is TRBJ1-1, the V gene TRBV7-9; D perhaps matches TRBD1 (6 bases). The CDR3 is made up of 15 amino acids. V dropped 1 base and J dropped 5 bases, with 14 bases sitting between them. Germline assignment: CDR1 SEHNR and CDR2 FQNEAQ (reference sequence). CDR3 sequence (DNA): TGTGCCAGCAGCTTAGAGCTGGGGGGGGCGACTGAAGCTTTCTTT. Translating gives CASSLELGGATEAFF. The complete variable domain, with remaining parts taken from reference TRBV7-9 and TRBJ1-1, reads DTGVSQNPRHKITKRGQNVTFRCDPISEHNRLYWYRQTLGQGPEFLTYFQNEAQLEKSRLLSDRFSAERPKGSFSTLEIQRTEQGDSAMYLCASSLELGGATEAFFGQGTRLTVV.

This chain joins TRBV5-1 and TRBJ2-7, with D unresolved. CDR3 length equals 16 residues. Trimming removed 6 bases from V and 3 bases from J, with 22 bases in between. Per the germline V gene, CDR1 is SGHRS and CDR2 is YFSETQ. CDR3 sequence: CASKPGRYSLLYEQYF. In nucleotides, the CDR3 is TGCGCCAGCAAGCCGGGCCGCTATTCCCTCCTCTACGAGCAGTACTTC.

The V call is TRBV9, the J call TRBJ2-3, with 10 bases identical to TRBD2. The CDR3 is 15 amino acids. Per the germline V gene, CDR1 is SGDLS and CDR2 is YYNGEE. Trimming at V came to 0 bases and at J to 5 bases, leaving 3 bases not matched to a gene. Here the CDR3 DNA reads TGTGCCAGCAGCGTAGTCAGCGGGAGGGAAGATACGCAGTATTTT. This translates into CASSVVSGREDTQYF.

This clone occurred once. Here the CDR3 reads CASSSLGSHGYTF. CDR3 DNA: TGTGCCAGCAGTTCCTTAGGCTCCCATGGCTACACCTTC. This chain joins TRBV12-3 or TRBV12-4 and TRBJ1-2; no firm D call. The V and J ends lost 4 bases and 6 bases respectively, with 12 bases between them. The CDR3 sequence is 13 residues long.

V is TRBV11-2 and J is TRBJ2-5; D possibly matches TRBD1 or TRBD2 (5 bases each). The CDR3 length is 17 residues. The germline V and J ends were trimmed by 5 bases and 4 bases, with 23 bases remaining between them. Per germline, CDR1 SGHAT and CDR2 FQNNGV. The CDR3: CASSRGRQGGPGETQYF. DNA for the CDR3: TGTGCCAGCAGCCGAGGGCGGCAGGGCGGGCCGGGAGAGACCCAGTACTTC.

The chain recombines TRBV5-1 with TRBJ1-1, with D perhaps matching TRBD1 (5 bases). Germline CDR1 is SGHRS and CDR2 is YFSETQ. Deletions cut 6 bases from V and 5 bases from J, with 17 bases between. This CDR3 is 14 amino acids long. The DNA of the CDR3 is TGCGCCAGCACCTCGGTAGGGGCGGGAACTGAAGCTTTCTTT. It specifies CASTSVGAGTEAFF.

This clone was seen a single time. The chain couples TRBV15 to TRBJ1-5; no clear D. This CDR3 comprises 15 residues. Germline CDR1 and CDR2: LNHNV and YYDKDF (reference sequence). Trimming took off 5 bases at V and 2 bases at J, with 13 bases between the two ends. CDR3 bases: TGTGCCACCAGCTCATCGGGGTTTGGCAATCAGCCCCAGCATTTT. It is translated as CATSSSGFGNQPQHF.

As concerns this clone: The junction departs from germline at one end; a sequencing error may be responsible. The chain carries TRBV13 and TRBJ2-4, with TRBD1 matching over 8 bases. The CDR3 is made up of 15 amino acids. Germline values: CDR1 PRHDT, CDR2 FYEKMQ (reference sequence). The CDR3 region is CASSTNRGAKNIQYF. Written as DNA, the CDR3 is TGTGCCAGCAGCACTAACAGGGGGGCCAAAAATATTCAGTACTTC.

CDR3 amino acids: CASSLDGPATSYEQYF. CDR3 sequence (DNA): TGTGCCAGCAGCTTAGATGGTCCAGCTACCTCCTACGAGCAGTACTTC. The chain employs TRBV7-2 and TRBJ2-7, with D unresolved. The germline V gene has CDR1 SGHTA and CDR2 FQGNSA. Trimming stripped 1 base from V and 0 bases from J, with 13 bases between. CDR3 length equals 16 residues.

This clone has only one observation. V is TRBV7-9 and J is TRBJ2-7, with 8 positions matching TRBD2. Germline values: CDR1 SEHNR, CDR2 FQNEAQ (reference sequence). V trimming: 3 bases; J trimming: 5 bases; junction bases outside the gene matches: 6. The CDR3 sequence is 14 residues long. The CDR3 loop reads CASSLAGGRNEQYF. The CDR3 coding sequence is TGTGCCAGCAGCTTGGCGGGGGGTAGGAACGAGCAGTACTTC.